Shown below are 18 T cell receptor beta chains from a single sample sequenced in a study of blood T cell repertoires in COVID-19. Libraries were prepared by immunoSEQ multiplex PCR; TCRdb keeps only in-frame clonotypes and omits some of them. The table includes over 30,000 clones, 88% detected once. What was sequenced was peripheral blood. These TCRs come from a woman aged 70-85 years with active COVID-19.

V and J are TRBV20-1 and TRBJ2-1, with TRBD2 matching over 8 bases. The V gene end was trimmed by 4 bases and the J gene end by 5 bases; junction bases not matched to a gene: 7. Germline CDR1 is DFQATT and CDR2 is SNEGSKA (reference sequence). The CDR3 is 14 residues long. CDR3: CSANDQAGDNEQFF. The CDR3 region has the DNA TGCAGTGCTAATGATCAAGCGGGGGACAATGAGCAGTTCTTC.

This chain links TRBV5-4 with TRBJ1-5, with D unresolved. V was cut by 0 bases and J by 5 bases, with 6 bases left in between. The CDR3 runs to 13 residues. CDR1 is SGHNT and CDR2 is YYREEE in the germline V gene (reference sequence). The CDR3 DNA reads as TGTGCCAGCAGCTTGGCGGGAGATCAGCCCCAGCATTTT. Protein product: CASSLAGDQPQHF.

This rearrangement joins TRBV11-2 to TRBJ2-7, with D possibly being TRBD1 (6 bases). The V end was cut by 0 bases, the J end by 6 bases, with 12 bases between. The CDR3 consists of 14 residues. Germline assignment: CDR1 SGHAT and CDR2 FQNNGV. The CDR3 nucleotides read TGTGCCAGCAGCTTAGACCCGGACAGTCTCGAGCAGTACTTC. Protein product: CASSLDPDSLEQYF.

The sample holds one count of this clone. This sequence joins TRBV28 and TRBJ2-2; TRBD2 is a possible D gene (6 bases). This CDR3 region has 15 residues. Germline CDR1 is MDHEN and CDR2 is SYDVKM. V lost 5 bases, J lost 3 bases, and 13 bases lay in between. Here the CDR3 reads CASSLPGGHTGELFF. CDR3 bases: TGTGCCAGCAGTCTCCCCGGGGGACACACCGGGGAGCTGTTTTTT. Full variable domain (remainder filled in from reference TRBV28 and TRBJ2-2): DVKVTQSSRYLVKRTGEKVFLECVQDMDHENMFWYRQDPGLGLRLIYFSYDVKMKEKGDIPEGYSVSREKKERFSLILESASTNQTSMYLCASSLPGGHTGELFFGEGSRLTVL.

V gene TRBV15 combines with J gene TRBJ2-2, with a weak D call TRBD1 (5 bases). The germline gives CDR1 LNHNV, CDR2 YYDKDF (reference sequence). V was shortened by 4 bases and J by 7 bases, with 13 bases between the two germline ends. This CDR3 is 14 amino acids long. The DNA of the CDR3 is TGTGCCACCAGCATTCGCAGGGTGGACGGGGAGCTGTTTTTT. This encodes CATSIRRVDGELFF. Looking up the rest from reference TRBV15 and TRBJ2-2 gives the full variable domain: DAMVIQNPRYQVTQFGKPVTLSCSQTLNHNVMYWYQQKSSQAPKLLFHYYDKDFNNEADTPDNFQSRRPNTSFCFLDIRSPGLGDTAMYLCATSIRRVDGELFFGEGSRLTVL.

This chain uses TRBV24-1 with TRBJ1-2, with 8 nucleotides matching TRBD1. Germline V gives CDR1 KGHDR, CDR2 SFDVKD. The CDR3 sequence is 14 residues long. The ends lost 4 bases at V and 7 bases at J; junction bases unmatched: 7. Here the CDR3 DNA reads TGTGCCACCAGTGACCGTACAGGGGGAGGTGGCTACACCTTC. Translated, it gives CATSDRTGGGGYTF.

This rearrangement joins TRBV7-3 to TRBJ2-2, with 7 positions matching TRBD2. Per the germline V gene, CDR1 is SGHTA and CDR2 is FQGTGA. V lost 2 bases and J lost 7; bases outside the gene matches: 4. The length of the CDR3 is 14 residues. DNA for the CDR3: TGTGCCAGCAGCTTAGCGGGGGTAGGCGGGGAGCTGTTTTTT. This encodes CASSLAGVGGELFF. Complete variable domain (other parts from reference TRBV7-3 and TRBJ2-2): GAGVSQTPSNKVTEKGKYVELRCDPISGHTALYWYRQSLGQGPEFLIYFQGTGAADDSGLPNDRFFAVRPEGSVSTLKIQRTERGDSAVYLCASSLAGVGGELFFGEGSRLTVL.

This chain connects TRBV5-1 to TRBJ1-1, with TRBD1 as a possible D gene (5 bases). The CDR3 sequence is 15 residues long. The germline V gene encodes CDR1 SGHRS and CDR2 YFSETQ. The V and J ends lost 3 bases and 5 bases respectively, with 17 bases between them. The DNA of the CDR3 is TGCGCCAGCAGCTCTGGGGGGGAGAGTAGGACTGAAGCTTTCTTT. It translates to CASSSGGESRTEAFF.

The gene calls are TRBV21-1 and TRBJ1-2; the D call in the table, TRBD1, was not verified against the DNA. TRBV21-1 is termed a pseudogene. This CDR3 has 14 amino acids. The CDR3 protein is CASINSGRDRVLDF. The CDR3 DNA reads as TGTGCCAGCATCAATTCAGGCAGGGACAGGGTGCTCGACTTC.

This clone was seen only a few times. The chain recombines TRBV7-9 with TRBJ2-1; 13 nucleotides match TRBD2. The germline V gene has CDR1 SEHNR and CDR2 FQNEAQ (reference sequence). The CDR3 runs 16 residues. Unmatched junction bases numbered 7, after V lost 2 bases and J lost 9 bases. In DNA, the CDR3 is TGTGCCAGCAGCTTAACTAGCGGGGGGGCCGTCGGTGAGCAGTTCTTC. This gives the protein CASSLTSGGAVGEQFF.

The gene calls are TRBV10-3 and TRBJ1-4; tentative D call: TRBD1 (6 bases). Germline V gene data show CDR1 as ENHRY and CDR2 as SYGVKD. The ends were cut back, 3 bases at V and 3 bases at J, with 8 bases in the middle. The CDR3 loop spans 14 amino acids. This chain's CDR3 is CAISEGGSNEKLFF. CDR3 DNA sequence: TGTGCCATCAGTGAAGGGGGTTCTAATGAAAAACTGTTTTTT.

This rearrangement joins TRBV28 to TRBJ1-1; D is unclear. The V gene's germline CDR1 is MDHEN and CDR2 SYDVKM. The CDR3 consists of 14 residues. V dropped 7 bases and J dropped 1 base, with 13 bases sitting between them. The CDR3 spells CASIPGRGNTEAFF. The CDR3 coding sequence is TGTGCCAGCATTCCGGGCCGGGGGAACACTGAAGCTTTCTTT.

This sequence joins TRBV7-9 and TRBJ2-5; possible D gene TRBD2, 5 bases. From germline, CDR1 is SEHNR and CDR2 FQNEAQ (reference sequence). Trimming left V 1 base short and J 4 bases short, with 10 bases between. The length of the CDR3 is 14 residues. The CDR3: CASSLGRERETQYF. CDR3 DNA sequence: TGTGCCAGCAGCTTAGGACGGGAAAGAGAGACCCAGTACTTC.

This rearrangement joins TRBV28 to TRBJ1-2; a weak D match, TRBD1 (6 bases). The V gene's germline CDR1 is MDHEN and CDR2 SYDVKM. V dropped 4 bases and J dropped 4 bases, with 7 bases sitting between them. The CDR3 has 12 residues. CDR3 loop: CASSYRAYGYTF. CDR3 DNA: TGTGCCAGCAGTTACAGGGCCTATGGCTACACCTTC.

The chain combines TRBV28 with TRBJ2-7; tentatively, D is TRBD1 (5 bases). Trimming pared 1 base from V and 5 bases from J, leaving 12 bases between. Germline V CDR1 and CDR2: MDHEN, SYDVKM. The CDR3 is 14 amino acids. This chain's CDR3 is CASSLLGARHEQYF. CDR3 nucleotide sequence: TGTGCCAGCAGTTTATTAGGGGCGCGGCACGAGCAGTACTTC.

V and J are TRBV15 and TRBJ2-7, with unresolved D. Trimming pared 0 bases from V and 3 bases from J, leaving 12 bases between. CDR1 is LNHNV, CDR2 YYDKDF, per germline (reference sequence). The CDR3 runs to 15 residues. In DNA form, the CDR3 reads TGTGCCACCAGCAGAGATAGGTCGCCGGGCTACGAGCAGTACTTC. Translating gives CATSRDRSPGYEQYF.

The rearrangement uses TRBV6-2 or TRBV6-3 and TRBJ2-2; D ambiguous. The CDR3 runs 15 residues. Trimming took 2 bases from V and 4 from J, leaving 11 bases between them. Germline CDR1 is MNHEY and CDR2 is SVGEGT. CDR3 protein: CASSYDGRSTGELFF. CDR3 bases: TGTGCCAGCAGTTACGACGGTCGGAGCACCGGGGAGCTGTTTTTT.

This chain uses TRBV2 with TRBJ2-7, with D hard to call. This CDR3 region has 11 residues. CDR1 and CDR2 (germline): SNHLY, FYNNEI. V dropped 4 bases and J dropped 6 bases, with 7 bases sitting between them. The CDR3, as DNA: TGTGCCAGCAGTGCCGAGTCCGAGCAGTACTTC. Translated, it gives CASSAESEQYF. Together with reference TRBV2 and TRBJ2-7, the CDR3 gives the full variable domain: EPEVTQTPSHQVTQMGQEVILRCVPISNHLYFYWYRQILGQKVEFLVSFYNNEISEKSEIFDDQFSVERPDGSNFTLKIRSTKLEDSAMYFCASSAESEQYFGPGTRLTVT.